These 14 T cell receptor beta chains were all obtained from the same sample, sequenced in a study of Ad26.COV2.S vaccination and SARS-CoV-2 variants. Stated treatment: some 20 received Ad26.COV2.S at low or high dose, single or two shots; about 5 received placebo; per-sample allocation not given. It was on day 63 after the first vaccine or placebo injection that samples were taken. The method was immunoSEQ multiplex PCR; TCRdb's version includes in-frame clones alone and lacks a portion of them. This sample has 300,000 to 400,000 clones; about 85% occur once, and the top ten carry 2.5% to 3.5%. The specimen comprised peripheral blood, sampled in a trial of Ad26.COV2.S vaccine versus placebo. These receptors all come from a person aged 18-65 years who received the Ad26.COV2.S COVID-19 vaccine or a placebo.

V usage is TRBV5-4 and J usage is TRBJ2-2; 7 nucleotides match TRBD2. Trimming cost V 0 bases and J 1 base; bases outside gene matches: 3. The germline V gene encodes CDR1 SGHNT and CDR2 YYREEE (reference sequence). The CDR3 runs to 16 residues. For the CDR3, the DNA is TGTGCCAGCAGCTTGGCGGCTAGCGGGAACACCGGGGAGCTGTTTTTT. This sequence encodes CASSLAASGNTGELFF.

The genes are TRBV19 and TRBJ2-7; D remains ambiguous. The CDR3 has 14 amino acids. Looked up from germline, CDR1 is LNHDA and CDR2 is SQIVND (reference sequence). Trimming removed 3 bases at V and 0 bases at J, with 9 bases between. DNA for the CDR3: TGTGCCAGTAGTATTTTCGGAAGCTCCTACGAGCAGTACTTC. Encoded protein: CASSIFGSSYEQYF.

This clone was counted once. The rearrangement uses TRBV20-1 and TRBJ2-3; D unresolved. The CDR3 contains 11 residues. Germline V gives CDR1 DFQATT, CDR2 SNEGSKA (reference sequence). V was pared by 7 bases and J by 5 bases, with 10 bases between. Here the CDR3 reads CSVGNRDTQYF. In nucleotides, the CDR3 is TGCAGTGTAGGAAATAGAGATACGCAGTATTTT.

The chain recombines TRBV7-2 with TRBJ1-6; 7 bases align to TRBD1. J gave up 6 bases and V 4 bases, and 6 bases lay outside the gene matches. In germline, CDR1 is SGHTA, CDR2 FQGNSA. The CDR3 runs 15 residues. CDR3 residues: CASSSTPGGNSPLHF. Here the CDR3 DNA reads TGTGCCAGCAGCTCTACCCCAGGGGGTAATTCACCCCTCCACTTT.

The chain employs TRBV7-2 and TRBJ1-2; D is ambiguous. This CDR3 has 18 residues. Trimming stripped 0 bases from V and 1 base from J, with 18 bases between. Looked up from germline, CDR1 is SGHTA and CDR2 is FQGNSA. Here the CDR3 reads CASSLAVTRNDDNYGYTF. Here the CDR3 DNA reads TGTGCCAGCAGCTTAGCTGTCACCCGAAACGACGATAACTATGGCTACACCTTC.

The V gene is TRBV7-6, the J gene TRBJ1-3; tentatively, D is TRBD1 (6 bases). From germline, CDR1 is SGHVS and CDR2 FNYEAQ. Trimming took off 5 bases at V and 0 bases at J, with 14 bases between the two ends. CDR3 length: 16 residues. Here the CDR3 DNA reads TGTGCCAGCAGCGAACAGGGTTCTAGCTCTGGAAACACCATATATTTT. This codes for CASSEQGSSSGNTIYF.

The CDR3 DNA is TGTGCCAGCAGCCAACAAAGGTCACATAACACCGGGGAGCTGTTTTTT. This gives the protein CASSQQRSHNTGELFF. The chain couples TRBV3-1 (or the pseudogene TRBV3-2) to TRBJ2-2; D remains ambiguous. Germline CDR1 LGHDT, CDR2 YNNKEL (reference sequence). The CDR3 is made up of 16 amino acids. The germline V and J ends were trimmed by 2 bases and 2 bases, with 12 bases remaining between them.

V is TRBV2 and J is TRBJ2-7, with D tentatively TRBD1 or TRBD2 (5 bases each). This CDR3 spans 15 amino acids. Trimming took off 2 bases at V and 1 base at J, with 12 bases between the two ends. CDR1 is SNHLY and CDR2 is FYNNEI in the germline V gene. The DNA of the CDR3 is TGTGCCAGCAGTGAAATTGGGGGTATTTCCTACGAGCAGTACTTC. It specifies CASSEIGGISYEQYF.

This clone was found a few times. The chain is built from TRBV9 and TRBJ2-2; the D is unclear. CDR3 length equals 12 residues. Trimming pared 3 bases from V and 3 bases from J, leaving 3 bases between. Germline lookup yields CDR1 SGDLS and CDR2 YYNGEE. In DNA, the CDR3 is TGTGCCAGCAGCGGGGACACCGGGGAGCTGTTTTTT. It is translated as CASSGDTGELFF.

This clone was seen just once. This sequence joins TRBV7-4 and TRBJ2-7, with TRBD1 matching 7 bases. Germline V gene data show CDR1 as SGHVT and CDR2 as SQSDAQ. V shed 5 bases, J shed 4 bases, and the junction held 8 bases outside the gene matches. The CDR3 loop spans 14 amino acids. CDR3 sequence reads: CASSTMTGTYEQYF. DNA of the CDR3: TGTGCCAGCAGCACCATGACAGGGACGTACGAGCAGTACTTC.

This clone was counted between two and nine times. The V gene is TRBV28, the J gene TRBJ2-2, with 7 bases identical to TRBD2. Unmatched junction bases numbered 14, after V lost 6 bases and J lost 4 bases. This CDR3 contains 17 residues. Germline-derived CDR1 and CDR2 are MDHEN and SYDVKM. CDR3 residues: CASRSLGASGVTGELFF. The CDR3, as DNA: TGTGCCAGCAGAAGTTTAGGCGCTAGCGGAGTCACCGGGGAGCTGTTTTTT.

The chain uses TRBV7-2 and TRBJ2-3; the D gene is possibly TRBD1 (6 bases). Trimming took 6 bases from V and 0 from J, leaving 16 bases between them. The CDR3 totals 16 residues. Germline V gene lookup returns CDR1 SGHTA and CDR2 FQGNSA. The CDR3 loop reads CASSFIQGVSTDTQYF. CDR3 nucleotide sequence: TGTGCCAGCAGTTTCATACAGGGCGTAAGCACAGATACGCAGTATTTT.

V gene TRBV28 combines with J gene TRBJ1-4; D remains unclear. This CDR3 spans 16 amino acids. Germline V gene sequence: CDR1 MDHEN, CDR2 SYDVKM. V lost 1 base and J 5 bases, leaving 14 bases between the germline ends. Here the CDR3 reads CASSLSETVLNEKLFF. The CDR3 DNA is TGTGCCAGCAGTTTATCGGAGACGGTCTTAAATGAAAAACTGTTTTTT. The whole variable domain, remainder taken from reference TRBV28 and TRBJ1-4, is DVKVTQSSRYLVKRTGEKVFLECVQDMDHENMFWYRQDPGLGLRLIYFSYDVKMKEKGDIPEGYSVSREKKERFSLILESASTNQTSMYLCASSLSETVLNEKLFFGSGTQLSVL.

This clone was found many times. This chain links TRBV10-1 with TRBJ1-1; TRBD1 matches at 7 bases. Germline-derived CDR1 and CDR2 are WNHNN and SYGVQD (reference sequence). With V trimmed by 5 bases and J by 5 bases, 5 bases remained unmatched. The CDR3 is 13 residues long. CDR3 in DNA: TGCGCCAGCAGTAGACAGGGTGGGACTGAAGCTTTCTTT. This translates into CASSRQGGTEAFF.